This T cell receptor beta chain was recovered during a study of response to subunit inactivated influenza vaccine. Whole-study findings and limits: Authors suggested each seasonal influenza vaccination recruits few new T cells.

TCRdb re-analysed the RT-PCR reads in MiXCR, keeping a single row per CDR3 protein. Of hundreds of thousands of distinct CDR3 sequences in the sample, around a sixth were seen once. This clonotype was found a few times. Its antigen is undetermined. Trimming pared 1 base from V and 9 bases from J, leaving 19 bases between. Per germline, CDR1 SQVTM and CDR2 ANQGSEA. The length of the CDR3 is 15 residues. The sequences come from PBMCs from blood, collected roughly 5 days after vaccination. This clonotype was sampled from a man aged 45-65 years who received an inactivated influenza vaccine. The chain uses TRBV29-1 and TRBJ2-1; D not resolved. CDR3 in amino acids: CSVEGAEKGRREQFF. The CDR3 nucleotides are TGCAGCGTTGAAGGGGCCGAAAAGGGTCGGCGTGAGCAGTTCTTC.